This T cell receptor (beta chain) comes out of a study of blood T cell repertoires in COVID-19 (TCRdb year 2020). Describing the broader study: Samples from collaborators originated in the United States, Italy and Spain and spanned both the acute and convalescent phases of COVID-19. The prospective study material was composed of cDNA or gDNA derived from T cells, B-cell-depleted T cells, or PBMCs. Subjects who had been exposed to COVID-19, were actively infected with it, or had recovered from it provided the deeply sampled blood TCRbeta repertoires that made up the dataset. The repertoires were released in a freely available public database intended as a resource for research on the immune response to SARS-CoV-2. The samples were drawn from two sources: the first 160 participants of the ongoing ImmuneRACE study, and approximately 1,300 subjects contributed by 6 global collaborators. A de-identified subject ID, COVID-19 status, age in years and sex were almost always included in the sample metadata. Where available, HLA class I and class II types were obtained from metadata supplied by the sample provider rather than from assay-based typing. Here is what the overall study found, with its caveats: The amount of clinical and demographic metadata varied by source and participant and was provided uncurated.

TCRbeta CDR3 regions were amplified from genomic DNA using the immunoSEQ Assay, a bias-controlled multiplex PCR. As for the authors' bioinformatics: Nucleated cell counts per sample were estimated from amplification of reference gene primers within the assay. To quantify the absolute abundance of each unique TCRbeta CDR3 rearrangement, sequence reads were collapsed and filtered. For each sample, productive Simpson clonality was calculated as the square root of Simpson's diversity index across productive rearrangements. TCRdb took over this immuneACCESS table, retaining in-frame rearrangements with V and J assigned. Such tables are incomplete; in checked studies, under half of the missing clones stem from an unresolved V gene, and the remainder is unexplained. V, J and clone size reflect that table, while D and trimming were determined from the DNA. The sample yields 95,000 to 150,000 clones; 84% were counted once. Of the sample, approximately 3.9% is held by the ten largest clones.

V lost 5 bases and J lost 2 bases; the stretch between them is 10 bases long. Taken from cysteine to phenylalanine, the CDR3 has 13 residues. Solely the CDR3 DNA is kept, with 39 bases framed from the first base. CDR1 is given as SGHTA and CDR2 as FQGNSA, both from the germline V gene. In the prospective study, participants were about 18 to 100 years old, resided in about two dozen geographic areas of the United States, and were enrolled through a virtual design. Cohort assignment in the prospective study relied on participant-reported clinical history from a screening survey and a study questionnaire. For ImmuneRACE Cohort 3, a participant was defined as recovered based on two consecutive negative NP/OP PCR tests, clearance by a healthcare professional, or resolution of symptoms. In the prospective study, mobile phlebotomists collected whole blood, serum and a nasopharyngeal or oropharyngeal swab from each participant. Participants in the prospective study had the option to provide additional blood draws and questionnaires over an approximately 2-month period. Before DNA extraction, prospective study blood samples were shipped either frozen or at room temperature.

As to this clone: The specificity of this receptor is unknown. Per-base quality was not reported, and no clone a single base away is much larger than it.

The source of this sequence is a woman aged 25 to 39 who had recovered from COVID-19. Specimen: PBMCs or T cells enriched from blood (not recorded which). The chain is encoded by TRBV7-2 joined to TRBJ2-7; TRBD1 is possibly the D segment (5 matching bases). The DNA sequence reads TGTGCCAGCAGCCCAGGGCGAGCCTACGAGCAGTACTTC. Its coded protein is CASSPGRAYEQYF.